This T cell receptor (beta chain) stems from a study of CD8 T cells in Susac syndrome. On the study more broadly: When blood was drawn, the patients with Susac syndrome were therapy-naive, on corticosteroids, or on intravenous immunoglobulin alone.

Concerning this clonotype: Its antigen is not identified.

The CDR3 loop spans 14 amino acids. In germline, CDR1 is MGHDK, CDR2 SYGVNS. V was pared by 4 bases and J by 4 bases, with 11 bases between. Negative isolation was applied to CD8+ and CD4+ T cells, and FACS enrichment was applied to TEMRA cells. Study-level results: Clonal expansion was missing from Susac syndrome CD4+ T cell repertoires. The study conceded that relatively few individuals underwent its TCR sequencing and HLA analysis.

cDNA came from roughly 0.53 to 1 ug RNA primed by random hexamers. One entry per CDR3 protein results from TCRdb running MiXCR on the immunoSEQ multiplex PCR reads. The sample records hundreds of thousands of distinct CDR3 sequences, over 90% being singletons. The source material was CD4+ T cells from PBMCs. The clonotype comes from a human donor with Susac syndrome. V and J are TRBV25-1 and TRBJ2-1, with D possibly matching TRBD1 (6 bases). CDR3 sequence reads: CASSARDTYNEQFF. CDR3 DNA sequence: TGTGCCAGCAGTGCCCGGGACACTTACAATGAGCAGTTCTTC.